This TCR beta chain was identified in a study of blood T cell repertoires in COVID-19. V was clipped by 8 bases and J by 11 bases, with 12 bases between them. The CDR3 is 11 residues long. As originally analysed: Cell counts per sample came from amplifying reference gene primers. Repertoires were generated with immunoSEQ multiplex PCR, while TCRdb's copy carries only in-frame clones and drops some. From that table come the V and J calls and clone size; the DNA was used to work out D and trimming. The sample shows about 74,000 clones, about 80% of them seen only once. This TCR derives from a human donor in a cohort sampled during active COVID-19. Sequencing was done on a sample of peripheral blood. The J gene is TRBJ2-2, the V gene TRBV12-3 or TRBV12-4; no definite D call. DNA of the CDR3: TGTGCCAGCTTTCAGCGATACGAGCTGTTTTTT. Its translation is CASFQRYELFF.